This T cell receptor (beta chain) was documented in a study of STAT5B mutations in CD4+ large granular lymphocyte leukemia. Study-wide findings and caveats: Compared with healthy controls (2/35), patient top clones favored TRBV06 (8/27). Higher CD4+ than CD8+ T-LGLL clonality might reflect small sample size.

As to this clone: Its antigen is still unknown.

Using immunoSEQ multiplex PCR, the repertoire was profiled, and TCRdb retains in-frame clones only, with some absent. The sample includes approximately 32,000 clones, approximately 70% seen only once; the top ten take less than 2.5%. The germline V and J ends were trimmed by 5 bases and 5 bases, with 31 bases remaining between them. The CDR3 is 20 residues long. Germline CDR1 and CDR2: LGHNA and YSLEER. This receptor was obtained from a human donor in good health. Sequenced input: CD4+ T cells from blood buffy coats. The rearrangement links TRBV4-3 to TRBJ2-1; tentatively, D is TRBD2 (6 bases). CDR3 loop: CASSIDGISLLAGRHNEQFF. In DNA form, the CDR3 reads TGCGCCAGCAGCATAGACGGAATCTCCCTTTTGGCGGGGAGGCACAATGAGCAGTTCTTC.